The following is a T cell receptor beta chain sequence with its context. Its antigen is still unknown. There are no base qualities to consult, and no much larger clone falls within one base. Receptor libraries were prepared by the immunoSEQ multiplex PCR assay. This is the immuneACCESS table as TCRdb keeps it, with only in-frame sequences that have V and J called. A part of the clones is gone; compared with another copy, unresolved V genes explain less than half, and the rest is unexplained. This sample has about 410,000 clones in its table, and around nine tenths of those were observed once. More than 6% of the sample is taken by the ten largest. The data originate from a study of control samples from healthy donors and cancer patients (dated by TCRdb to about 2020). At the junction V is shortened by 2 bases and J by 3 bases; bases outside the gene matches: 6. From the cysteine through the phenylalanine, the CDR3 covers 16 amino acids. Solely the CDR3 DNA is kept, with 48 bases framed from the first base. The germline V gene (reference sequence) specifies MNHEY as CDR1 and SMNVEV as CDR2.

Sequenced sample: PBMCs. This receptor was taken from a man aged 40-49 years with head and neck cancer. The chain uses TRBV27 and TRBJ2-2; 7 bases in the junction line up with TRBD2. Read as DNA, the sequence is TGTGCCAGCAGTTTAGCGGGGGTCGGTTACACCGGGGAGCTGTTTTTT. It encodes CASSLAGVGYTGELFF.